This T cell receptor (beta chain) is drawn from a study of cytomegalovirus exposure and HLA in healthy donors. Samples came from healthy bone marrow donors. The PCR ran on 60 Vbeta and 13 Jbeta primers. Assay: immunoSEQ multiplex PCR; the TCRdb copy retains only in-frame clones and omits some. The repertoire holds about 160,000 clones, with about three quarters as singletons. Germline V gives CDR1 SGHAT, CDR2 FQNNGV. This CDR3 comprises 15 residues. V dropped 0 bases and J dropped 1 base, with 9 bases sitting between them. The chain couples TRBV11-2 to TRBJ1-1, with D maybe TRBD1 (5 bases). Sample: PBMCs. This clonotype originated in a female donor in good health and CMV-seronegative. CDR3 sequence reads: CASSLEWGWNTEAFF. CDR3 nucleotide sequence: TGTGCCAGCAGCTTAGAGTGGGGCTGGAACACTGAAGCTTTCTTT.